The 30 T cell receptor beta chains listed next were all sequenced from one sample in a study of T cell responses to AZD1222 COVID-19 vaccine. Some clones are missing from TCRdb's copy, which holds only in-frame ones; the method was immunoSEQ multiplex PCR. This table has about 130,000 clones, 80% to 90% appearing once. Sequencing was performed on peripheral blood, taken 28 days after the second AZD1222 dose. The receptors stem from an adult who received the AZD1222 COVID-19 vaccine.

V usage is TRBV6-1 and J usage is TRBJ1-5, with D tentatively TRBD1 (5 bases). V was pared by 4 bases and J by 3 bases, with 16 bases between. From germline, CDR1 is MNHNS and CDR2 SASEGT. The CDR3 extends over 16 amino acids. CDR3 sequence (DNA): TGTGCCAGCAGTGCCGGTTCGGGGGGGGTCAATCAGCCCCAGCATTTT. Its translation is CASSAGSGGVNQPQHF.

This chain uses TRBV3-1 (or the pseudogene TRBV3-2) with TRBJ1-2; weak D call: TRBD1 (5 bases). Germline V gene data show CDR1 as LGHDT and CDR2 as YNNKEL (reference sequence). The germline V and J ends were trimmed by 0 bases and 2 bases, with 7 bases remaining between them. The CDR3 totals 14 residues. CDR3: CASSQEAGNYGYTF. The CDR3 bases are TGTGCCAGCAGCCAAGAGGCAGGGAACTATGGCTACACCTTC.

This rearrangement joins TRBV6-5 to TRBJ1-4, with 8 positions matching TRBD1. Losses at the gene ends were 6 bases for V and 2 bases for J; bases not matched to a gene: 2. CDR1 MNHEY and CDR2 SVGAGI come from the germline V gene. This CDR3 is 14 amino acids long. CDR3 bases: TGTGCCAGCAGCGACAGGGGCACTAATGAAAAACTGTTTTTT. This codes for CASSDRGTNEKLFF.

The genes are TRBV27 and TRBJ1-2, with 7 nucleotides matching TRBD1. The CDR3 extends over 15 amino acids. Germline-derived CDR1 and CDR2 are MNHEY and SMNVEV (reference sequence). The ends lost 3 bases at V and 5 bases at J; junction bases unmatched: 9. DNA for the CDR3: TGTGCCAGCAGTTTGACTCGGGACAGTATATATGGCTACACCTTC. It yields the protein CASSLTRDSIYGYTF.

V usage is TRBV2 and J usage is TRBJ1-5; 10 bases line up with TRBD1. J was trimmed by 6 bases and V by 10 bases; bases with no gene match: 9. CDR3 length: 14 residues. Germline V lookup: CDR1 SNHLY, CDR2 FYNNEI. CDR3 DNA sequence: TGTGCCACCTCCCGGGACAGGGGATCTCAGCCCCAGCATTTT. Encoded protein: CATSRDRGSQPQHF.

The chain couples TRBV18 to TRBJ2-7; D is undetermined. Trimming shortened V by 3 bases and J by 1 base, and 28 bases separated the two germline ends. Germline V CDR1 and CDR2: KGHSH, LQKENI. The CDR3 consists of 20 residues. CDR3 protein: CASSPMRFALAGKNSYEQYF. In DNA form, the CDR3 reads TGTGCCAGCTCACCGATGAGGTTCGCCTTGGCCGGAAAGAATTCCTACGAGCAGTACTTC. The variable domain in full, with the rest retrieved from reference TRBV18 and TRBJ2-7, is NAGVMQNPRHLVRRRGQEARLRCSPMKGHSHVYWYRQLPEEGLKFMVYLQKENIIDESGMPKERFSAEFPKEGPSILRIQQVVRGDSAAYFCASSPMRFALAGKNSYEQYFGPGTRLTVT.

This clone was observed once. This chain connects TRBV12-3 or TRBV12-4 to TRBJ1-6; tentative D call: TRBD1 (5 bases). The V end lost 3 bases, the J end lost 14 bases, and 14 bases lay between the germline ends. The CDR3 totals 13 residues. CDR3 sequence: CASSFEGITTLHF. The CDR3 nucleotides are TGTGCCAGCAGTTTTGAGGGGATCACCACCCTCCACTTT.

The CDR3 here is CASSSANPLHF. The CDR3 nucleotides read TGTGCCAGCAGCTCCGCAAACCCCCTCCACTTT. The chain recombines TRBV7-9 with TRBJ1-6; no reliable D call. Trimming took off 4 bases at V and 13 bases at J, with 8 bases between the two ends. In germline, CDR1 is SEHNR, CDR2 FQNEAQ (reference sequence). The CDR3 is 11 amino acids.

V usage is TRBV3-1 (or the pseudogene TRBV3-2) and J usage is TRBJ1-2, with D unclear. Trimming took off 1 base at V and 4 bases at J, with 7 bases between the two ends. Germline V gene data show CDR1 as LGHDT and CDR2 as YNNKEL (reference sequence). The CDR3 totals 13 residues. The CDR3 bases are TGTGCCAGCAGCCAAGCTAGGGTCTATGGCTACACCTTC. It translates to CASSQARVYGYTF.

The chain carries TRBV9 and TRBJ1-6; 7 positions agree with TRBD1. CDR1 and CDR2 from the germline V gene are SGDLS and YYNGEE. The J segment lost 10 bases and the V segment lost 4 bases, leaving 8 bases of the junction unmatched. The CDR3 is 14 amino acids. The chain's CDR3 is CASSPTGNRSPLHF. The CDR3, as DNA: TGTGCCAGCAGCCCGACAGGGAACAGGTCACCCCTCCACTTT.

The chain couples TRBV9 to TRBJ1-2; 10 nucleotides agree with TRBD1. The CDR3 contains 16 residues. Looked up from germline, CDR1 is SGDLS and CDR2 is YYNGEE. Unmatched junction bases numbered 7, after V lost 3 bases and J lost 2 bases. The CDR3 sequence: CASSAVGDRGNYGYTF. The CDR3 DNA follows: TGTGCCAGCAGCGCCGTAGGGGACAGGGGAAACTATGGCTACACCTTC.

This clone came up a few times. The chain couples TRBV10-1 to TRBJ2-5; 7 positions match TRBD1. This CDR3 is 16 amino acids long. Unmatched junction bases numbered 9, after V lost 0 bases and J lost 5 bases. CDR1 is WNHNN and CDR2 is SYGVQD in the germline V gene (reference sequence). In DNA form, the CDR3 reads TGCGCCAGCAGTGAGTCGAGAGGGCTACAGGGGGAGACCCAGTACTTC. Amino acids: CASSESRGLQGETQYF.

J is TRBJ2-1 and V is TRBV5-6; 8 bases are shared with TRBD2. This CDR3 is built from 14 residues. Trimming cost V 7 bases and J 8 bases; bases outside gene matches: 11. The germline CDR1 and CDR2 sequences are SGHDT and YYEEEE. The CDR3 reads CASGPGLGQDEQFF. CDR3 coding DNA: TGTGCCAGCGGCCCGGGACTAGGGCAGGATGAGCAGTTCTTC.

The chain joins TRBV6-5 to TRBJ1-2; D might be TRBD1 (5 bases). Germline V lookup: CDR1 MNHEY, CDR2 SVGAGI. The CDR3 sequence is 14 residues long. The V end lost 2 bases, the J end lost 4 bases, and 11 bases lay between the germline ends. This CDR3 is CASSYVGQSYGYTF. CDR3 bases: TGTGCCAGCAGTTACGTGGGGCAGAGCTATGGCTACACCTTC.

This chain links TRBV10-3 with TRBJ1-3; D unclear. Trimming shortened V by 7 bases and J by 3 bases, and 13 bases separated the two germline ends. The germline gives CDR1 ENHRY, CDR2 SYGVKD. The CDR3 runs 14 residues. CDR3 coding DNA: TGTGCCATCACCGAACCGGGAGTTGGAAACACCATATATTTT. Amino acid sequence: CAITEPGVGNTIYF.

J is TRBJ2-2 and V is TRBV6-5; TRBD1 matches 9 bases. This CDR3 spans 15 amino acids. Germline trimming cut 0 bases from V and 4 bases from J; bases unmatched to any gene: 0. CDR1 MNHEY and CDR2 SVGAGI come from the germline V gene. The CDR3 loop reads CASSYSTGGTGELFF. The CDR3, as DNA: TGTGCCAGCAGTTACTCGACAGGGGGCACCGGGGAGCTGTTTTTT.

V and J are TRBV2 and TRBJ1-3, with D uncertain. The CDR3 runs 15 residues. Deletions cut 8 bases from V and 1 base from J, with 15 bases between. From germline, CDR1 is SNHLY and CDR2 FYNNEI. CDR3 nucleotide sequence: TGTGCCAGCGACGAAATTGGGGTTTCTGGAAACACCATATATTTT. This gives the protein CASDEIGVSGNTIYF.

The CDR3 loop reads CASSVFPSPGQGINIQYF. The CDR3 DNA is TGTGCCAGCAGCGTTTTTCCCTCGCCGGGACAGGGGATAAACATTCAGTACTTC. V is TRBV9 and J is TRBJ2-4; TRBD1 matches 10 bases. Germline-derived CDR1 and CDR2 are SGDLS and YYNGEE. The CDR3 is made up of 18 amino acids. The ends lost 2 bases at V and 6 bases at J; junction bases unmatched: 14.

This clone has a single count. This chain uses TRBV30 with TRBJ2-7; D assignment may be TRBD1 or TRBD2 (6 bases each). This CDR3 region has 15 residues. Germline values: CDR1 GTSNPN, CDR2 SVGIG (reference sequence). The V end was cut by 0 bases, the J end by 5 bases, with 17 bases between. The DNA for the CDR3 is TGTGCCTGGAGTGTATTGGGCCAGGGGAGGAACGAGCAGTACTTC. Translating gives CAWSVLGQGRNEQYF.

This chain links TRBV9 with TRBJ1-4; D is perhaps TRBD1 (5 bases). Germline CDR1 SGDLS, CDR2 YYNGEE. V shed 1 base and J shed 0 bases, with 13 bases lying between them. This CDR3 is built from 17 residues. CDR3: CASSVSGVDPTNEKLFF. The CDR3, as DNA: TGTGCCAGCAGCGTATCGGGGGTCGATCCAACTAATGAAAAACTGTTTTTT.

The chain carries TRBV2 and TRBJ1-1, with D hard to call. V was pared by 6 bases and J by 1 base, with 12 bases between. Germline V CDR1 and CDR2: SNHLY, FYNNEI. The CDR3 runs 14 residues. CDR3: CASRTAPANTEAFF. The CDR3 nucleotides are TGTGCCAGCAGAACGGCACCTGCGAACACTGAAGCTTTCTTT.

This rearrangement joins TRBV2 to TRBJ1-1, with D possibly being TRBD1 (6 bases). This CDR3 has 12 amino acids. Germline CDR1 is SNHLY and CDR2 is FYNNEI. Trimming shortened V by 6 bases and J by 11 bases, and 16 bases separated the two germline ends. For the CDR3, the DNA is TGTGCCAGCAGCTTCGGACAGACCGGGGCTTTCTTT. Translation: CASSFGQTGAFF.

The V call is TRBV4-1, the J call TRBJ1-1, with unresolved D. Germline values: CDR1 MGHRA, CDR2 YSYEKL. There are 15 residues in the CDR3. V dropped 1 base and J dropped 3 bases, with 12 bases sitting between them. The CDR3 coding sequence is TGCGCCAGCAGCCAAGGAGGGTATGGCGACACTGAAGCTTTCTTT. This translates into CASSQGGYGDTEAFF.

The chain links TRBV6-6 to TRBJ2-7, with 10 bases that match TRBD2. Trimming took 8 bases from V and 1 from J; bases not matched to a gene: 11. Germline assignment: CDR1 MNHNY and CDR2 SVGAGI (reference sequence). The CDR3 is made up of 16 amino acids. CDR3 region: CASGLAATYLSYEQYF. CDR3 DNA sequence: TGTGCCAGCGGACTAGCGGCTACCTACCTATCCTACGAGCAGTACTTC.

The table lists this clone with a count of one. The chain joins TRBV13 to TRBJ2-1; 10 bases are a match to TRBD2. CDR3 length equals 21 residues. Germline V gene data show CDR1 as PRHDT and CDR2 as FYEKMQ (reference sequence). Trimming took 5 bases from V and 5 from J; bases not matched to a gene: 24. The DNA for the CDR3 is TGTGCCAGCAGCCTCTTTGTAGTCGGAACTTATAGCGGGAGGAAGGACAATGAGCAGTTCTTC. This sequence encodes CASSLFVVGTYSGRKDNEQFF.

The V gene is TRBV5-5, the J gene TRBJ2-5; unclear D gene. Trimming left V 1 base short and J 4 bases short, with 8 bases between. The CDR3 is 13 amino acids. From germline, CDR1 is SGHKS and CDR2 YYEKEE (reference sequence). The CDR3 DNA follows: TGTGCCAGCAGCTTGTGGAGCACAGAGACCCAGTACTTC. Translated: CASSLWSTETQYF.

The chain has TRBV19 and TRBJ2-3, with D hard to call. This CDR3 region has 12 residues. The V end was cut by 5 bases, the J end by 6 bases, with 9 bases between. CDR1 is LNHDA, CDR2 SQIVND, per germline (reference sequence). CDR3 bases: TGTGCCAGTAGTCTCACCCAGGATACGCAGTATTTT. Translating it yields CASSLTQDTQYF.

The V call is TRBV4-1, the J call TRBJ1-2; a weak D match, TRBD1 (5 bases). Trimming pared 4 bases from V and 7 bases from J, leaving 16 bases between. CDR3 length: 14 residues. Per germline, CDR1 MGHRA and CDR2 YSYEKL. The CDR3 region has the DNA TGCGCCAGCAGCCGACTTGTGGGGGATCGTGGCTACACCTTC. Protein sequence: CASSRLVGDRGYTF.

V and J are TRBV5-4 and TRBJ1-1; D possibly corresponds to TRBD1 (6 bases). The V end was cut by 4 bases, the J end by 0 bases, with 10 bases between. CDR1 is SGHNT, CDR2 YYREEE, per germline (reference sequence). This CDR3 has 14 residues. Written as DNA, the CDR3 is TGTGCCAGCAGCCCGGACAGCGTGAACACTGAAGCTTTCTTT. Translated, it gives CASSPDSVNTEAFF.

This clone came up a few times. The chain links TRBV19 to TRBJ1-4; D is uncertain. V lost 7 bases, J lost 2 bases, and 14 bases lay in between. The germline V gene encodes CDR1 LNHDA and CDR2 SQIVND (reference sequence). The CDR3 contains 15 residues. CDR3: CASKKGFGTNEKLFF. The CDR3 DNA reads TGTGCCAGTAAAAAGGGTTTCGGTACTAATGAAAAACTGTTTTTT. The full variable domain, with the rest looked up from reference TRBV19 and TRBJ1-4, is DGGITQSPKYLFRKEGQNVTLSCEQNLNHDAMYWYRQDPGQGLRLIYYSQIVNDFQKGDIAEGYSVSREKKESFPLTVTSAQKNPTAFYLCASKKGFGTNEKLFFGSGTQLSVL.